The source of this T cell receptor beta chain is a study of type 1 and type 2 diabetes patients. The wider study: The cohort mixed type 1 diabetes, type 2 diabetes and nondiabetic donors. A total of approximately 20,000,000 paired-end reads came from the whole study.

The CDR3 is 15 residues long. Trimming took off 1 base at V and 8 bases at J, with 12 bases between the two ends. Germline-derived CDR1 and CDR2 are MGHDK and SYGVNS. PCR was run on genomic DNA. The TCR beta CDR3 region was amplified using 30 forward and 13 reverse primers. MiXCR, run by TCRdb on the multiplex PCR reads, gives a single entry per CDR3 protein. The sample yields 250,000 or so distinct CDR3 sequences, roughly 50% seen once. A word on this clonotype: Its antigen remains unknown.

Whole-study results and caveats: With limited T2D and control samples, some T1D-only expanded clones may not be T1D-specific.

Each participant gave around 10 milliliters of peripheral blood. The sequence was collected from a man aged 18 to 29 with type 2 diabetes. V gene TRBV25-1 combines with J gene TRBJ1-6, with D maybe TRBD1 (5 bases). The sample taken for sequencing was peripheral blood mononuclear cells (PBMCs). The CDR3 sequence is CASSEWGEGDSPLHF. Here the CDR3 DNA reads TGTGCCAGCAGTGAATGGGGGGAAGGGGATTCACCCCTCCACTTT.